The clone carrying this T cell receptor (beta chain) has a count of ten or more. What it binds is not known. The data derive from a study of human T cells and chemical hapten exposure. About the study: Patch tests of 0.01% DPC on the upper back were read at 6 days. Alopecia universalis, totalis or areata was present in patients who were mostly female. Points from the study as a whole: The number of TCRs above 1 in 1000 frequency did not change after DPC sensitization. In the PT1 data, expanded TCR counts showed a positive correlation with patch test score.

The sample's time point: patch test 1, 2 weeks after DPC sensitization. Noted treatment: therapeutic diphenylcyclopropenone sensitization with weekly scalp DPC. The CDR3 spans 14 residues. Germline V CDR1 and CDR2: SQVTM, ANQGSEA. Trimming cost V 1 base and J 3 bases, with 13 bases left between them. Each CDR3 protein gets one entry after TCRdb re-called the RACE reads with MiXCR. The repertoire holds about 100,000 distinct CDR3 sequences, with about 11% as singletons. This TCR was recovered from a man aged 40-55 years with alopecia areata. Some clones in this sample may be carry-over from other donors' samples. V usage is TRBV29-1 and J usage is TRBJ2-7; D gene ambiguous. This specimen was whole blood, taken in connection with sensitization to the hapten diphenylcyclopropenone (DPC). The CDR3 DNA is TGCAGCGTTGAAGTTCTAGGAGAAAACTACGAGCAGTACTTC. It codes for CSVEVLGENYEQYF.